These T cell receptor beta chains were read from a single sample in a study of shared clonotypes between healthy human individuals. Some clones are missing from TCRdb's copy, which holds only in-frame ones; the method was immunoSEQ multiplex PCR. Among about 480,000 clones listed, 79% were seen once. Sequencing was carried out using PBMCs. These receptors were obtained from a middle-aged woman in good health. Some clones in this sample may be carry-over from other donors' samples. Each CDR3 is given with its conserved first and last residue. The D gene is left open where the match is weak. Some rows mark clone size as missing; the rest say once, few, many or name a class of expanded clone.

V gene,J gene,D gene,clone size,CDR3 DNA,CDR3 protein
TRBV7-9,TRBJ1-2,.,.,TGTGCCAGCAGCTTAGTGGGGTATGGCTACACCTTC,CASSLVGYGYTF
TRBV11-2,TRBJ2-7,.,.,TGTGCCAGCAGTCCCACAAGGCCGATTACCTACGAGCAGTACTTC,CASSPTRPITYEQYF
TRBV7-3,TRBJ2-3,TRBD1,once,TGTGCCAGCAGCTTAGGGGGGACAGGGACGCCAGATACGCAGTATTTT,CASSLGGTGTPDTQYF
TRBV18,TRBJ1-2,TRBD1,once,TGTGCCAGCTCAAACACACGACAGGGGATAGCTAACTATGGCTACACCTTC,CASSNTRQGIANYGYTF
TRBV4-2,TRBJ2-2,TRBD2,.,TGTGCCAGCAGCCAAGATGGGGATAGCGGGAGGGGGGAGCTGTTTTTT,CASSQDGDSGRGELFF
TRBV28,TRBJ2-7,.,.,TGTGCCAGCAGTTTACCCGCGCACTCCTACGAGCAGTACTTC,CASSLPAHSYEQYF
TRBV28,TRBJ1-2,.,.,TGTGCCAGCAGTCTCGGTGGGGGCTATGGCTACACCTTC,CASSLGGGYGYTF
TRBV6-6,TRBJ2-3,TRBD2,.,TGTGCCAGCAGTTACGTAGGCCTAGCGGGAGGAAATACGCAGTATTTT,CASSYVGLAGGNTQYF
TRBV6-6,TRBJ2-2,TRBD2,.,TGTGCCAGCAGTTTAGCGGGGGACACCGGGGAGCTGTTTTTT,CASSLAGDTGELFF
TRBV7-2,TRBJ1-1,TRBD1,.,TGTGCCAGCAGCGATAGACCCCCTTACAGGGGAACTGAAGCTTTCTTT,CASSDRPPYRGTEAFF
TRBV5-1,TRBJ1-3,.,.,TGCGCCAGCAGCTTGGCCGGGGCCGTCCTTTTTGGAAACACCATATATTTT,CASSLAGAVLFGNTIYF
TRBV18,TRBJ2-1,TRBD2,once,TGTGCCAGCTCACCGTCGATAGCGGGAGGGTACAATGAGCAGTTCTTC,CASSPSIAGGYNEQFF
TRBV10-3,TRBJ2-7,TRBD1,.,TGTGCCATCAGTACCGGGACAGGGGCGAACGAGCAGTACTTC,CAISTGTGANEQYF
TRBV11-2,TRBJ1-1,.,.,TGTGCCAGCAGCTCCCGACTGAACACTGAAGCTTTCTTT,CASSSRLNTEAFF
TRBV2,TRBJ1-3,.,.,TGTGCCAGCAGTGTCTTTTCCGGAAACACCATATATTTT,CASSVFSGNTIYF
TRBV4-1,TRBJ2-3,.,.,TGCGCCAGCAGCCGTGTTCGTACAGATACGCAGTATTTT,CASSRVRTDTQYF
TRBV4-1,TRBJ2-7,TRBD1,.,TGCGCCAGCAGCCAAGAAAGCCCAGGGGGCCCCTACGAGCAGTACTTC,CASSQESPGGPYEQYF
TRBV6-1,TRBJ2-7,TRBD1,few,TGTGCCAGCAGTGAATCCGGGACAGGGGGCTACGAGCAGTACTTC,CASSESGTGGYEQYF
TRBV28,TRBJ2-1,TRBD2,.,TGTGCCAGCATCACTAGGCGGGGTAGCGGGAGGAGTATGGATGAGCAGTTCTTC,CASITRRGSGRSMDEQFF
TRBV30,TRBJ1-3,.,once,TGTGCCTGGAGGGGGGGACCGATCTCTGGAAACACCATATATTTT,CAWRGGPISGNTIYF
TRBV12-5,TRBJ2-1,.,.,TGTGCTAGTGGTTTGTATGACAATGAGCAGTTCTTC,CASGLYDNEQFF
TRBV7-2,TRBJ2-5,.,many,TGTGCCAGCAGCTTAGCGGAGGGGGTGGAGACCCAGTACTTC,CASSLAEGVETQYF
TRBV7-2,TRBJ2-5,TRBD2,many,TGTGCCAGCAGCCTAGCGGGAGGGGGGCAAGAGACCCAGTACTTC,CASSLAGGGQETQYF
TRBV4-3,TRBJ1-1,.,once,TGCGCCAGCACCACTCATCTGGGCACTGAAGCTTTCTTT,CASTTHLGTEAFF
TRBV19,TRBJ1-5,TRBD1,.,TGTGCCAGCCACAGGGGATTACTAGGTCAGCCCCAGCATTTT,CASHRGLLGQPQHF
TRBV7-8,TRBJ1-2,TRBD1,once,TGTGCCAGCAGTCCGACGACAGGGGGCTATGGCTACACCTTC,CASSPTTGGYGYTF
TRBV4-3,TRBJ1-5,.,.,TGCGCCAGCAGCCAAGATAGTTGGAATCAGCCCCAGCATTTT,CASSQDSWNQPQHF
TRBV15,TRBJ2-7,.,.,TGTGCCACCAGTAAGAGATGGGGGTCGCGCTACGAGCAGTACTTC,CATSKRWGSRYEQYF
TRBV11-2,TRBJ2-1,TRBD2,.,TGTGCGAGCCTGGGAGGGACCCTCTACAATGAGCAGTTCTTC,CASLGGTLYNEQFF
TRBV7-9,TRBJ2-7,.,.,TGTGCCAGCAGCTGGGCCAACGAGCAGTACTTC,CASSWANEQYF
TRBV28,TRBJ1-3,.,.,TGTGCCAGCAGTTTAGGGTCGGTTTTGAGTGGAAACACCATATATTTT,CASSLGSVLSGNTIYF
TRBV7-6,TRBJ2-1,.,.,TGTGCCAGCAGCTTATCTAGCTACAATGAGCAGTTCTTC,CASSLSSYNEQFF
TRBV19,TRBJ2-6,.,.,TGTGCCAGTAGTAAGTCGGGGGCTGGGGCCAACGTCCTGACTTTC,CASSKSGAGANVLTF
TRBV7-8,TRBJ2-7,TRBD1,.,TGTGCCAGCAGCTTAAGGGGACAGGGCGTCGAGCAGTACTTC,CASSLRGQGVEQYF
TRBV10-3,TRBJ2-1,TRBD2,.,TGTGCCATCAGTGACTCCGGGACTAGCGGGATCCAGTTCTTC,CAISDSGTSGIQFF
TRBV19,TRBJ1-1,.,many,TGTGCCAGTTTTCGAGGGAACACTGAAGCTTTCTTT,CASFRGNTEAFF
TRBV18,TRBJ2-7,TRBD1,.,TGTGCCAGCTCGCGGCCGGGACAGGGGGTCCCCTACGAGCAGTACTTC,CASSRPGQGVPYEQYF
TRBV11-2,TRBJ2-5,TRBD1,.,TGTGCCAGCAGCTCCTACAGGGGGGCCCAGTACTTC,CASSSYRGAQYF
TRBV7-3,TRBJ2-7,.,few,TGTGCCAGCAGCTTACAGGGGACGGGACCCTACGAGCAGTACTTC,CASSLQGTGPYEQYF
TRBV19,TRBJ2-5,.,.,TGTGCCAGTAGTCAGGTTGCAGTCCAAGAGACCCAGTACTTC,CASSQVAVQETQYF
TRBV6-1,TRBJ2-2,.,.,TGTGCCAGCAGTTCCCGATCCTCCATCACCGGGGAGCTGTTTTTT,CASSSRSSITGELFF
TRBV6-1,TRBJ2-7,.,.,TGTGCCAGCATGAGAGAGCGCAGTAGCTCCGAGCAGTACTTC,CASMRERSSSEQYF
TRBV7-2,TRBJ1-5,.,.,TGTGCCAGCAGCCCAGGGCCAGGGCTCCTTAGCAATCAGCCCCAGCATTTT,CASSPGPGLLSNQPQHF
TRBV19,TRBJ1-2,.,once,TGTGCCAGTAGTCGGCAGAACTATGGCTACACCTTC,CASSRQNYGYTF
TRBV5-1,TRBJ2-1,TRBD2,.,TGCGCCAGCAGCTCCAGCGGGAGGGGAGCCTACAATGAGCAGTTCTTC,CASSSSGRGAYNEQFF
TRBV5-1,TRBJ2-7,TRBD2,.,TGCGCCAGCAGCTTGACTAGCGGGGGACCTTCCTACGAGCAGTACTTC,CASSLTSGGPSYEQYF